The following is a TCR beta chain sequence with its context. Its cognate antigen is unknown. The germline gives CDR1 SGHAT, CDR2 FQNNGV. Trimming cost V 1 base and J 1 base, with 13 bases left between them. This CDR3 has 16 amino acids. TCRdb keeps only in-frame clones here, not all; method: immunoSEQ multiplex PCR. The sample carries 130,000 or so clones, over 75% recorded once. The record originates from a study of cytomegalovirus exposure and HLA in healthy donors. General study findings and limits: The classifier was said to identify cytomegalovirus status with high specificity and sensitivity.

The genes are TRBV11-2 and TRBJ1-1; TRBD1 might be the D (6 bases). Sequencing input: PBMCs. The TCR was taken from a woman aged 25 to 39 in good health and CMV-seronegative. CDR3 DNA: TGTGCCAGCAGCTTAGGAAGATGGGGGCCGAACACTGAAGCTTTCTTT. Translated: CASSLGRWGPNTEAFF.